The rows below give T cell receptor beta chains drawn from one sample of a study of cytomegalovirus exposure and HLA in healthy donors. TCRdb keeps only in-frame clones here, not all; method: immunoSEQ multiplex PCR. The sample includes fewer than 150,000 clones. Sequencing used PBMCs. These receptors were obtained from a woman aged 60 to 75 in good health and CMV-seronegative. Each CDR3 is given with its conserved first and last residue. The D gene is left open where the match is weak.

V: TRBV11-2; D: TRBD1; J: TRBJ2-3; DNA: TGTGCCAGCAGCTTAGAGGGACAGGGAAGGGATACGCAGTATTTT; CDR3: CASSLEGQGRDTQYF
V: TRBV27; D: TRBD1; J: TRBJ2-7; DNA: TGTGCCAGCAGTTTAACGACAGGGGGAGCCTACGAGCAGTACTTC; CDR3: CASSLTTGGAYEQYF
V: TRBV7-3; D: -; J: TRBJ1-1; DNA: TGTGCCAGCAGCGTCGGACATCGGGACACTGAAGCTTTCTTT; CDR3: CASSVGHRDTEAFF
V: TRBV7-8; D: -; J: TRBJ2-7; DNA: TGTGCCAGCAGCTTCGGACAAAACTACGAGCAGTACTTC; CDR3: CASSFGQNYEQYF
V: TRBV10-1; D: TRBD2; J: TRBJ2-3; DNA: TGCGCCAGCAGACGGGGACTAGCGGGAGAAGAAGATACGCAGTATTTT; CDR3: CASRRGLAGEEDTQYF
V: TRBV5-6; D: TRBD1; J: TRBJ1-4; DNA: TGTGCCAGCAGCTTACAGGGGGCCCATGAAAAACTGTTTTTT; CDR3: CASSLQGAHEKLFF
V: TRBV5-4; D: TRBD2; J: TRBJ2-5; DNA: TGTGCCAGCAGCTTGGACGGGACTAGCGGGAGGGTTGAGACCCAGTACTTC; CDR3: CASSLDGTSGRVETQYF
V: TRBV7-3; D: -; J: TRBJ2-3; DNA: TGTGCCAGCAGCTTAACATTATCAGGCACAGATACGCAGTATTTT; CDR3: CASSLTLSGTDTQYF
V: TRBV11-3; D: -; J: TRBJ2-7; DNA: TGTGCCAGCAGCTTGGGCCCATCCTACGAGCAGTACTTC; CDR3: CASSLGPSYEQYF
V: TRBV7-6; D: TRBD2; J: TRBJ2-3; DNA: TGTGCCAGCAGCCCGGGACTAGCGGGAGGGACAGATACGCAGTATTTT; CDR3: CASSPGLAGGTDTQYF
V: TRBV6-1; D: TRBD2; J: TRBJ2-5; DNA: TGTGCCAGCAGGCTCGGGAGGCAAGAGACCCAGTACTTC; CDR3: CASRLGRQETQYF
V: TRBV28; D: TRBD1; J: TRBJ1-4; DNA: TGTGCCAGCAGACTAGATGGGACAGCGATTAATGAAAAACTGTTTTTT; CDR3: CASRLDGTAINEKLFF
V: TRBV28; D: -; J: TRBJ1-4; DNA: TGTGCCAGCAGCTCTTGGACAGATAAAAATGAAAAACTGTTTTTT; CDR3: CASSSWTDKNEKLFF
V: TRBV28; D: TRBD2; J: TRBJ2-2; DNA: TGTGCCACCAACCCCTGGGAAGCGGGGGACAACACCGGGGAGCTGTTTTTT; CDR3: CATNPWEAGDNTGELFF
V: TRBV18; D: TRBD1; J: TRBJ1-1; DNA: TGTGCCAGCTCACCAAATTATGGGACAGAGAACACTGAAGCTTTCTTT; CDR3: CASSPNYGTENTEAFF
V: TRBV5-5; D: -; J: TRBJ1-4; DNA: TGTGCCAGCAGCTCGTCAGGCATAAATGAAAAACTGTTTTTT; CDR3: CASSSSGINEKLFF
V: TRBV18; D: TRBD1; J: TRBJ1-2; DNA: TGTGCCAGCTCACCCTCGGACAGGGGGCGTAATGGCTACACCTTC; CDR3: CASSPSDRGRNGYTF
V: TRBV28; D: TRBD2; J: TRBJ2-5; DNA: TGTGCCAGCAGTTCCCTCCCGCGGACTAGCCAAGAGACCCAGTACTTC; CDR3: CASSSLPRTSQETQYF
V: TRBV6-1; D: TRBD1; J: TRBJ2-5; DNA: TGTGCCAGCAGTGAAATGGGACAGGGGGCGTTCGAGACCCAGTACTTC; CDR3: CASSEMGQGAFETQYF
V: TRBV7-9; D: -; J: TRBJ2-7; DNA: TGCGCCACGGGGGAAGGGATCACCTACGAGCAGTACTTC; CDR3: CATGEGITYEQYF
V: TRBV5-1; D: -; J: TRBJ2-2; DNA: TGCGCCAGCAGCCTTACAGGGTCCGGGGAGCTGTTTTTT; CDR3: CASSLTGSGELFF
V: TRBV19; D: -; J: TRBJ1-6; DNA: TGTGCCAGTAGTCGCGAGGGTTTAAGTAATTCACCCCTCCACTTT; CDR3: CASSREGLSNSPLHF
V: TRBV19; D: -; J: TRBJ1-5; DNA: TGTGCCAGTACCATGGAGGGCAGGGTCAATCAGCCCCAGCATTTT; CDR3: CASTMEGRVNQPQHF
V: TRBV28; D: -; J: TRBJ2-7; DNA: TGTGCCAGCAAAGTGGGCCTAATACGCGAGCAGTACTTC; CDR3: CASKVGLIREQYF
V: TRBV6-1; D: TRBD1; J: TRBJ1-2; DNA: TGTGCCAGCTCTCCGGGACAGGGTTATTATGGCTACACCTTC; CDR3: CASSPGQGYYGYTF
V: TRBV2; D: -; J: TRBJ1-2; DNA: TGTGCCAGCAGTCAGGGACTGGGGCTCTACACCTTC; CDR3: CASSQGLGLYTF
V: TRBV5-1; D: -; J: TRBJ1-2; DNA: TGCGCCAGCAGCTTAGGACATGGCAGGGCCTCTGGCTACACCTTC; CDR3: CASSLGHGRASGYTF
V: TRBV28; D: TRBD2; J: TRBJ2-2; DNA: TGTGCCAGCAGTTTAGACGCTGGGGGGGGCACCGGGGAGCTGTTTTTT; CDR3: CASSLDAGGGTGELFF
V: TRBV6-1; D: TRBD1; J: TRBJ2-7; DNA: TGTGCCAGCAGTGACCCGGGACAGGGGGTCTACGAGCAGTACTTC; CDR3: CASSDPGQGVYEQYF
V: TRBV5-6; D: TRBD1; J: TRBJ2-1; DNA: TGTGCCAGCAGCCAAGATGACAGGGCCGCCTACAATGAGCAGTTCTTC; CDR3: CASSQDDRAAYNEQFF
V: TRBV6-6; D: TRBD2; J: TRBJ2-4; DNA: TGTGCCGCCAGAAATCTAGCGGGGATAAACATTCAGTACTTC; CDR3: CAARNLAGINIQYF
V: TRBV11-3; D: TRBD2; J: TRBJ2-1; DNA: TGTGCCAGCAGCTTTAGCGGGGCCGACAATGAGCAGTTCTTC; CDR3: CASSFSGADNEQFF
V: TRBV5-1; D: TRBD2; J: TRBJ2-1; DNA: TGCGCCAGCAGAGAGCGGGAGAGGTACAATGAGCAGTTCTTC; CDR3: CASRERERYNEQFF
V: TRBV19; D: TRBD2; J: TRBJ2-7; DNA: TGTGCCAGTAGTTTCAGACTAGCGGGGTTCTACGAGCAGTACTTC; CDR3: CASSFRLAGFYEQYF
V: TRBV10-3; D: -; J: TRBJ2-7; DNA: TGTGCCATCAGTGAGTCTCAGGGTTTGCGCGAGCAGTACTTC; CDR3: CAISESQGLREQYF
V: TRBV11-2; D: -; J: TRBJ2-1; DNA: TGTGCCAGCAGCTTAGTAGGGACTTTCTCCTACAATGAGCAGTTCTTC; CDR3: CASSLVGTFSYNEQFF
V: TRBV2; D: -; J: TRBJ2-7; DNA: TGTGCCAGCAGTGAAGGCCGGGGAAAAAGCTCCTACGAGCAGTACTTC; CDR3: CASSEGRGKSSYEQYF
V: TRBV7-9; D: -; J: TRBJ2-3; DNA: TGTGCCAGCAGCTTAGATCCGGGGACAGATACGCAGTATTTT; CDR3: CASSLDPGTDTQYF
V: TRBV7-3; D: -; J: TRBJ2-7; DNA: TGTGCCAGCAGCTTAAGTTTCGGTCGGGAGCAGTACTTC; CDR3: CASSLSFGREQYF
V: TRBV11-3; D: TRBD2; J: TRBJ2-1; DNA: TGTGCCAGCAGCAAAGGACTAGCGGGGTACAATGAGCAGTTCTTC; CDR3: CASSKGLAGYNEQFF
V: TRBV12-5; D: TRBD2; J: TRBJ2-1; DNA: TGTGCTAGTGGATATACTAGCGGGGGGTACAATGAGCAGTTCTTC; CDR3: CASGYTSGGYNEQFF
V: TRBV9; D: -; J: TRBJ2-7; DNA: TGTGCCAGCAGCGGACCGGCAGGGATATCCTACGAGCAGTACTTC; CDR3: CASSGPAGISYEQYF
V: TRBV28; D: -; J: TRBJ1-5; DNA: TGTGCCAGCAGTTTAGGAGAAGGGATTTTAGGCGGGAGCAATCAGCCCCAGCATTTT; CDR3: CASSLGEGILGGSNQPQHF
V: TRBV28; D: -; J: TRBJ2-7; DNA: TGTGCCAGCTCGTCCGGGGGGCCCGTCTACGAGCAGTACTTC; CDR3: CASSSGGPVYEQYF
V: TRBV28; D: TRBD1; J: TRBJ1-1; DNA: TGTGCCAGCAGTTTCGTTCGGGACAGGGCAGGGCGGAGAACTGAAGCTTTCTTT; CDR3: CASSFVRDRAGRRTEAFF
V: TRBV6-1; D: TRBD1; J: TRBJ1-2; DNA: TGTGCCAGCAGTGGGGGACTGGGACAGGTCTATGGCTACACCTTC; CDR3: CASSGGLGQVYGYTF
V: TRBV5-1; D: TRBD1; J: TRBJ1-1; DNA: TGCGCCAGCAGCTTGGACAGGGGGTTGACTGAAGCTTTCTTT; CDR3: CASSLDRGLTEAFF
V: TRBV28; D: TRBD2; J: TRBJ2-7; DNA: TGTGCCAGCAGTTTATCCAGGGGACTAGCGGGAGTAGGGTCCTACGAGCAGTACTTC; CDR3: CASSLSRGLAGVGSYEQYF
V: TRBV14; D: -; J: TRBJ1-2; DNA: TGTGCCAGCAGCCAAGGGGCCTTCGTTAACTATGGCTACACCTTC; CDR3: CASSQGAFVNYGYTF
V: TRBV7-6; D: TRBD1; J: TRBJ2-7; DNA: TGTGCCAGCAGCCCGTACTCCGGGACAGGACCCTACGAGCAGTACTTC; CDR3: CASSPYSGTGPYEQYF
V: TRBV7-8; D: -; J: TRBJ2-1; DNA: TGTGCCAGCAGCTTAGAAGTCCAGGGGTGGGATGAGCAGTTCTTC; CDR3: CASSLEVQGWDEQFF
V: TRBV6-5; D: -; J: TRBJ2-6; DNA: TGTGCCAGCAGTTTTGCGCTTCGCTCTGGGGCCAACGTCCTGACTTTC; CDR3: CASSFALRSGANVLTF
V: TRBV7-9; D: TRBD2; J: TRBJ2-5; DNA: TGTGCCAGCAGCTATCCACTAGCGGGAGAAGGGGAGACCCAGTACTTC; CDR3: CASSYPLAGEGETQYF